This T cell receptor (beta chain) derives from a study of blood T cell repertoires in COVID-19. Across the whole study: Donors in the United States, Italy and Spain gave samples during acute or convalescent COVID-19.

The CDR3 loop spans 17 amino acids. Trimming stripped 4 bases from V and 0 bases from J, with 16 bases between. In germline, CDR1 is SGHTA, CDR2 FQGNSA. In the authors' methods: Cell counts per sample came from amplifying reference gene primers. Sequencing used immunoSEQ multiplex PCR; TCRdb keeps in-frame clones, though not all of them. V, J and clone size are taken as reported in that table, and D and trimming were inferred from the DNA itself. The repertoire holds approximately 220,000 clones, with around four fifths as singletons. Allocation to cohorts depended on clinical history reported by the participants. A COVID-19 case had been met by exposed participants during the 2 weeks before study entry.

The clonotype comes from a woman aged 45-65 years who had been exposed to COVID-19. The sequenced sample consisted of PBMCs or T cells enriched from blood (not recorded which). This chain uses TRBV7-2 with TRBJ1-3; no clear D gene. The chain's CDR3 is CASSSIRGLLSGNTIYF. CDR3 nucleotide sequence: TGTGCCAGCAGCTCCATTAGAGGACTACTCTCTGGAAACACCATATATTTT.